These 2 T cell receptor beta chains originate from one sample sequenced in a study of sequential checkpoint blockade in melanoma. As for treatment: randomized to nivolumab then ipilimumab (arm A) or the reverse (arm B). Profiling relied on immunoSEQ multiplex PCR, and the TCRdb table lists in-frame clones only, not all of them. The repertoire includes some 35,000 clones, 70% to 90% of them detected once, and around 12% sits in the top ten. Sequenced material: CD8+ T cells sorted from blood (inferred from file names), taken from a patient given nivolumab and ipilimumab in sequence. All receptors come from a human donor with melanoma.

This clone showed up just a few times. This chain links TRBV19 with TRBJ2-7; D is unresolved. The CDR3 runs to 11 residues. The V end lost 4 bases, the J end lost 3 bases, and 4 bases lay between the germline ends. Germline lookup yields CDR1 LNHDA and CDR2 SQIVND (reference sequence). The CDR3 DNA is TGTGCCAGTAGTACCCACTACGAGCAGTACTTC. Residues: CASSTHYEQYF.

The V gene is TRBV14, the J gene TRBJ2-5; 7 positions agree with TRBD2. The CDR3 totals 14 residues. Germline loops: CDR1 SGHDN, CDR2 FVKESK. Trimming took 0 bases from V and 9 from J; bases not matched to a gene: 7. The CDR3 DNA follows: TGTGCCAGCAGCCAAGAGGGCCTAGCGGCACCCCAGTACTTC. Residues: CASSQEGLAAPQYF.